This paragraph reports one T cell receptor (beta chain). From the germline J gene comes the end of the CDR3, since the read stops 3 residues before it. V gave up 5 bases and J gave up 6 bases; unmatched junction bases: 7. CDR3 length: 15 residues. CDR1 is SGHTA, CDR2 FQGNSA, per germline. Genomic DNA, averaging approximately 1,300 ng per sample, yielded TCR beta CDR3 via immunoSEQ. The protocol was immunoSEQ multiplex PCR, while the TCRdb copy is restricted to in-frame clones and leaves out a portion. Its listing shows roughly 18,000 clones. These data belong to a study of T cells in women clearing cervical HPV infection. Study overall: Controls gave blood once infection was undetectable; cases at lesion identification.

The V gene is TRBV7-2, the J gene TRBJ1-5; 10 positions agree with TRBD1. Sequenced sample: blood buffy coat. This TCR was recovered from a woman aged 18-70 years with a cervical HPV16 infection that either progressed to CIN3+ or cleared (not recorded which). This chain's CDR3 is CASSRGTGALQPQHF. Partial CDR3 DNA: TGTGCCAGCAGCCGAGGGACAGGGGCTCTTCAGCCC.